Listed here are 14 T cell receptor beta chains from one sample, sequenced in a study of cytomegalovirus exposure and HLA in healthy donors (dated by TCRdb to the late 2010s). Preparation of the library involved the immunoSEQ multiplex PCR assay. For the multiplex PCR, a mixture combining 60 forward primers for TCR Vbeta segments and 13 reverse primers for TCR Jbeta segments was used. Held by TCRdb, this immuneACCESS table contains in-frame sequences only and omits some clones. Under half of the omission traces to an unresolved V gene where checked; the cause of the rest is unknown. This sample comprises some 70,000 clones, around 66% of them detected only once. Jointly, the top ten make up 14% of the sample. The sequencing input was PBMCs. Every receptor here comes from a male donor in good health and CMV-seropositive.

The chain carries TRBV7-3 and TRBJ2-5; 11 bases fit TRBD2. CDR1 is SGHTA, CDR2 FQGTGA, per germline. This CDR3 is built from 17 residues. V was pared by 5 bases and J by 3 bases, with 11 bases of the junction left unmatched. The CDR3 nucleotides are TGTGCCAGCAGCGGGAGGGTTAGCGGGGGGGGGAAAGAGACCCAGTACTTC. This encodes CASSGRVSGGGKETQYF. Together with reference TRBV7-3 and TRBJ2-5, the CDR3 gives the full variable domain: GAGVSQTPSNKVTEKGKYVELRCDPISGHTALYWYRQSLGQGPEFLIYFQGTGAADDSGLPNDRFFAVRPEGSVSTLKIQRTERGDSAVYLCASSGRVSGGGKETQYFGPGTRLLVL.

J is TRBJ2-7 and V is TRBV5-1; D may be TRBD1 (6 bases). Germline V gene sequence: CDR1 SGHRS, CDR2 YFSETQ. Trimming left V 6 bases short and J 5 bases short, with 24 bases between. The CDR3 covers 16 residues. The CDR3 here is CASTRRFGGRDHEQYF. The DNA for the CDR3 is TGCGCCAGCACCCGGAGGTTTGGGGGCCGAGATCACGAGCAGTACTTC. Drawing the rest from reference TRBV5-1 and TRBJ2-7, the complete variable domain is KAGVTQTPRYLIKTRGQQVTLSCSPISGHRSVSWYQQTPGQGLQFLFEYFSETQRNKGNFPGRFSGRQFSNSRSEMNVSTLELGDSALYLCASTRRFGGRDHEQYFGPGTRLTVT.

This clone was observed once. The J gene is TRBJ1-1, the V gene TRBV5-1, with TRBD1 identical over 8 bases. After removal of 4 bases from V and 4 bases from J, the junction contained 9 bases not matched to a gene. CDR1 is SGHRS and CDR2 is YFSETQ in the germline V gene. The CDR3 sequence is 15 residues long. CDR3 residues: CASSQRTGSGTEAFF. In nucleotides, the CDR3 is TGCGCCAGCAGCCAACGGACAGGGTCGGGCACTGAAGCTTTCTTT.

The chain carries TRBV7-2 and TRBJ2-7; 9 bases map to TRBD1. The CDR3 loop spans 16 amino acids. The ends lost 5 bases at V and 2 bases at J; junction bases unmatched: 10. Germline CDR1 reads SGHTA; CDR2 reads FQGNSA. DNA of the CDR3: TGTGCCAGCAGCCTACACCGGGACAGGGACACCTACGAGCAGTACTTC. Translating it yields CASSLHRDRDTYEQYF.

This clone was observed a single time. The chain employs TRBV5-6 and TRBJ2-6; TRBD1 is a possible D gene (6 bases). The CDR3 length is 16 residues. Germline V gives CDR1 SGHDT, CDR2 YYEEEE. Trimming cost V 3 bases and J 0 bases, with 10 bases left between them. The CDR3 loop reads CASSSGDFSGANVLTF. In DNA, the CDR3 is TGTGCCAGCAGCTCAGGGGATTTCTCTGGGGCCAACGTCCTGACTTTC. Combining the CDR3 with reference TRBV5-6 and TRBJ2-6 gives the whole variable domain DAGVTQSPTHLIKTRGQQVTLRCSPKSGHDTVSWYQQALGQGPQFIFQYYEEEERQRGNFPDRFSGHQFPNYSSELNVNALLLGDSALYLCASSSGDFSGANVLTFGAGSRLTVL.

This clone was seen a handful of times. CDR3 residues: CASSLRQGASYEQYF. The CDR3 nucleotides are TGTGCCAGCAGCTTACGACAGGGGGCTTCGTACGAGCAGTACTTC. The chain recombines TRBV7-9 with TRBJ2-7; 10 nucleotides match TRBD1. Trimming took 2 bases from V and 4 from J; bases not matched to a gene: 5. CDR3 size: 15 residues. Germline-derived CDR1 and CDR2 are SEHNR and FQNEAQ (reference sequence).

This clone has just a few counts. The J gene is TRBJ2-1, the V gene TRBV5-1; D might be TRBD2 (5 bases). Germline V gene sequence: CDR1 SGHRS, CDR2 YFSETQ. Trimming stripped 0 bases from V and 2 bases from J, with 9 bases between. This CDR3 comprises 15 residues. The CDR3 protein is CASSLDLAPYNEQFF. CDR3 DNA sequence: TGCGCCAGCAGCTTGGATCTAGCCCCCTACAATGAGCAGTTCTTC.

V usage is TRBV5-6 and J usage is TRBJ2-2; 10 nucleotides agree with TRBD1. The CDR3 length is 14 residues. J lost 7 bases, V lost 4 bases, and 4 bases had no gene match. Germline V gene data show CDR1 as SGHDT and CDR2 as YYEEEE. CDR3 protein: CASSRQGAGGELFF. The CDR3 DNA is TGTGCCAGCAGCCGACAGGGGGCCGGCGGGGAGCTGTTTTTT.

This CDR3 is CASSYSGQPSGNTIYF. The CDR3 bases are TGTGCCAGCAGTTACTCGGGACAGCCCTCTGGAAACACCATATATTTT. This chain joins TRBV6-5 and TRBJ1-3; 7 bases are shared with TRBD1. Germline-derived CDR1 and CDR2 are MNHEY and SVGAGI. The CDR3 is made up of 16 amino acids. V trimming: 0 bases; J trimming: 0 bases; junction bases outside the gene matches: 2.

The chain employs TRBV10-1 and TRBJ2-3, with TRBD2 matching 11 bases. Per germline, CDR1 WNHNN and CDR2 SYGVQD (reference sequence). Trimming took 0 bases from V and 6 from J; bases not matched to a gene: 5. The CDR3 length is 16 residues. The CDR3 DNA sequence: TGCGCCAGCAGTGAGTCGTTAGCGGGAGGGCCCGATACGCAGTATTTT. It is translated as CASSESLAGGPDTQYF.

The chain employs TRBV11-1 and TRBJ1-1; D is unclear. Germline assignment: CDR1 SGHAT and CDR2 FQDESV (reference sequence). This CDR3 has 12 residues. V was cut by 1 base and J by 9 bases, with 9 bases left in between. The CDR3: CASSLGQKQAFF. The CDR3 DNA follows: TGTGCCAGCAGCTTAGGGCAAAAACAAGCTTTCTTT.

Points on this clone: A read error may produce the germline difference seen at one junction end. J is TRBJ2-5 and V is TRBV5-5; 14 nucleotides line up with TRBD2. The germline CDR1 and CDR2 sequences are SGHKS and YYEKEE (reference sequence). The CDR3 has 16 amino acids. In DNA form, the CDR3 reads TGTGCCAGCAGCTACGGGACTAGCGGGGGCCAAGGGACCCAGTACTTC. As protein: CASSYGTSGGQGTQYF. The variable domain in full, with the rest retrieved from reference TRBV5-5 and TRBJ2-5, is DAGVTQSPTHLIKTRGQQVTLRCSPISGHKSVSWYQQVLGQGPQFIFQYYEKEERGRGNFPDRFSARQFPNYSSELNVNALLLGDSALYLCASSYGTSGGQGTQYFGPGTRLLVL.

This clone was recorded a few times. The chain combines TRBV4-1 with TRBJ2-1; no firm D call. Germline values: CDR1 MGHRA, CDR2 YSYEKL. V lost 5 bases, J lost 6 bases, and 8 bases lay in between. This CDR3 region has 12 residues. The chain's CDR3 is CASSSLANEQFF. The CDR3 DNA follows: TGCGCCAGCAGCTCGCTGGCCAATGAGCAGTTCTTC.

This chain joins TRBV5-1 and TRBJ1-2; unclear D gene. The length of the CDR3 is 16 residues. CDR1 is SGHRS and CDR2 is YFSETQ in the germline V gene. The V end was cut by 4 bases, the J end by 6 bases, with 22 bases between. The CDR3 DNA sequence: TGCGCCAGCAGCCCTGGGAATAGCGGGCAGGCTGATGGCTACACCTTC. Its translation: CASSPGNSGQADGYTF.